This T cell receptor beta chain derives from a study of blood T cell repertoires in COVID-19 (dated by TCRdb to the early 2020s). Context from the whole study: Samples covering the acute and convalescent phases of COVID-19 were provided by collaborators in the United States, Italy and Spain. HLA class I and class II types, where available, came from metadata supplied by the sample provider rather than from assay-based typing. The samples were drawn from two sources: the first 160 participants of the ongoing ImmuneRACE study, and 950 to 1,500 subjects contributed by 6 global collaborators. Subjects who had been exposed to COVID-19, were actively infected with it, or had recovered from it provided the deeply sampled blood TCRbeta repertoires that made up the dataset. The repertoires were released in a freely available public database intended as a resource for research on the immune response to SARS-CoV-2. The sample metadata nearly always contained a de-identified subject ID, COVID-19 status, age in years and sex. The material from the prospective study consisted of cDNA or gDNA derived from T cells, B-cell-depleted T cells, or PBMCs. Paper-wide results and their limitations: The amount of clinical and demographic metadata varied by source and participant and was provided uncurated.

At one collaborating source in Seattle, patients were enrolled during active infection and were followed longitudinally through the course of disease. The collaborating institutions used their own protocols to collect whole blood in K2EDTA tubes. For TCRbeta analysis, collaborators shipped samples as frozen whole blood, isolated PBMCs, or DNA extracted from either of those sample types. V was cut back by 0 bases and J by 2 bases, leaving a gap of 11 bases between them. From the cysteine up to the phenylalanine, the CDR3 has a length of 16 residues. Only CDR3 DNA remains: 48 bases, in frame from the first base. CDR1 and CDR2, per the germline V gene (reference sequence), are LGHDT and YNNKEL. In the case of this clone: This clone's antigen is unknown. Base quality data are lacking; no much larger clone is found one base away.

The immunoSEQ Assay, a bias-controlled multiplex PCR, was used to amplify TCRbeta CDR3 regions from genomic DNA. The study's processing was this. The number of nucleated cells in each sample was estimated by amplification of reference gene primers within the assay. Sequence reads were collapsed and filtered to measure the absolute abundance of every unique TCRbeta CDR3 rearrangement. Productive Simpson clonality was computed per sample as the square root of Simpson's diversity index over productive rearrangements. The table was pulled from immuneACCESS by TCRdb, which kept in-frame rearrangements only. Such tables lose some clones; where checked, under half of the loss comes from unresolved V genes, and the rest has no known cause. V and J calls and clone size follow that table, whereas D and trimming were derived from the DNA. Across this sample there are about 200,000 clones, with 85% seen only once. 0.8% to 0.95% of the sample is held by the ten biggest clonotypes.

The sequence joins TRBV3-1 (or the pseudogene TRBV3-2) to TRBJ1-3; the D gene is possibly TRBD1, with 6 bases matching. This receptor was identified in a man between 60 and 70 years old with COVID-19, enrolled during active disease. Sequencing used peripheral blood. This receptor carries the CDR3 CASSQDRQGPGNTIYF. The bases are TGTGCCAGCAGCCAAGATCGGCAGGGGCCTGGAAACACCATATATTTT.